Listed here is a single TCR beta chain. The assay used deep level. In the source study's methods: There were no quality scores in the junction-only immunoSEQ sequences, so filtering differed. Profiling relied on immunoSEQ multiplex PCR, and the TCRdb table lists in-frame clones only, not all of them. V and J calls and clone size are as listed in that table; D and trimming were resolved from the DNA. In the table there are roughly 530,000 clones, 95% to 97% of which are singletons. The ends lost 4 bases at V and 10 bases at J; junction bases unmatched: 8. The CDR3 contains 14 residues. The germline gives CDR1 MNHNY, CDR2 SVGAGI (reference sequence). These data are taken from a study of shared clonotypes between healthy human individuals.

The receptor comes from a young woman in good health. The chain joins TRBV6-6 to TRBJ2-1; TRBD2 matches 9 bases. The sequencing input was naive CD4+ T cells sorted from blood. Subset noted: CD45RA+ positively selected. CDR3 protein: CASSSFSGRGEQFF. The DNA for the CDR3 is TGTGCCAGCAGTTCCTTTAGCGGGAGAGGCGAGCAGTTCTTC.